One and the same sample provided the 25 T cell receptor beta chains below, sequenced in a study of vaccination and CD4 T cells after COVID-19. Treatment: roughly ten-day PBMC culture with coronavirus spike peptide pools or control peptides (ViraFEST assay). Oncomine TCR Beta short-read sequencing was applied to DNA from cultured CD4+ T cells. TCRdb redid the calling of the PCR reads with MiXCR, one entry per CDR3 protein. Found here are approximately 15,000 distinct CDR3 sequences, nearly 55% of them singletons; the top ten hold 15% to 20%. Their antigens are not known. The specimen comprised CD4+ T cells from blood, cultured in vitro, sampled before SARS-CoV-2 vaccination. These receptor sequences come from a human donor who had recovered from COVID-19.

This chain links TRBV20-1 with TRBJ2-1; 8 positions agree with TRBD2. Trimming cost V 4 bases and J 0 bases; bases outside gene matches: 5. Per germline, CDR1 DFQATT and CDR2 SNEGSKA (reference sequence). The CDR3 runs 15 residues. In nucleotides, the CDR3 is TGCAGTGCTAACACCGGGAGGGCCTCCTACAATGAGCAGTTCTTC. Translation: CSANTGRASYNEQFF.

This clonotype was detected only a few times. Here the CDR3 reads CASSSTETQYF. The CDR3 DNA reads as TGTGCCAGCAGCTCTACAGAGACCCAGTACTTC. The chain carries TRBV7-8 and TRBJ2-5; D not certain. Germline V CDR1 and CDR2: SGHVS, FQNEAQ. The ends were cut back, 4 bases at V and 4 bases at J, with 4 bases in the middle. The CDR3 covers 11 residues.

The rearrangement links TRBV2 to TRBJ2-3; TRBD2 might be the D (5 bases). CDR1 and CDR2 (germline): SNHLY, FYNNEI. V was cut by 7 bases and J by 1 base, with 12 bases left in between. This CDR3 is built from 14 residues. In DNA form, the CDR3 reads TGTGCCAGCATACAGAATAGCGGCACAGATACGCAGTATTTT. Protein: CASIQNSGTDTQYF. Full variable domain (remainder filled in from reference TRBV2 and TRBJ2-3): EPEVTQTPSHQVTQMGQEVILRCVPISNHLYFYWYRQILGQKVEFLVSFYNNEISEKSEIFDDQFSVERPDGSNFTLKIRSTKLEDSAMYFCASIQNSGTDTQYFGPGTRLTVL.

The rearrangement uses TRBV6-1 and TRBJ2-5; D could derive from TRBD1 or TRBD2 (5 bases each). CDR1 and CDR2 from the germline V gene are MNHNS and SASEGT. Trimming shortened V by 6 bases and J by 1 base, and 18 bases separated the two germline ends. The CDR3 is 16 residues long. CDR3 nucleotides: TGTGCCAGCAGGCCTCCAGTAGGGGACGGCCAAGAGACCCAGTACTTC. Translating gives CASRPPVGDGQETQYF.

The V and J genes are TRBV27 and TRBJ2-1; perhaps TRBD2 as D (5 bases). V lost 7 bases, J lost 0 bases, and 19 bases lay in between. The CDR3 is 17 residues long. Germline CDR1 MNHEY, CDR2 SMNVEV (reference sequence). CDR3 region: CASKSVSGPSSYNEQFF. The CDR3 region has the DNA TGTGCCAGCAAATCTGTCAGCGGACCAAGCTCCTACAATGAGCAGTTCTTC.

The chain carries TRBV27 and TRBJ1-5; possibly TRBD1 for D (6 bases). The CDR3 sequence is 15 residues long. Looked up from germline, CDR1 is MNHEY and CDR2 is SMNVEV (reference sequence). Between the trimmed V and J ends, which lost 6 bases and 5 bases, there was a span of 17 bases. CDR3: CASRSVSRGDQPQHF. The CDR3 nucleotides read TGTGCCAGCAGATCGGTGAGTAGGGGGGATCAGCCCCAGCATTTT.

This clonotype turned up a few times. The V gene is TRBV6-5, the J gene TRBJ2-5; 7 nucleotides line up with TRBD1. The J segment lost 5 bases and the V segment lost 4 bases, leaving 7 bases of the junction unmatched. Germline lookup yields CDR1 MNHEY and CDR2 SVGAGI. The CDR3 is made up of 14 amino acids. The CDR3 DNA reads TGTGCCAGCAGTTCCGCAGGGGGAACGGAGACCCAGTACTTC. This translates into CASSSAGGTETQYF.

V and J are TRBV7-9 and TRBJ1-6, with a possible D match to TRBD1 (5 bases). The germline V gene encodes CDR1 SEHNR and CDR2 FQNEAQ (reference sequence). The CDR3 has 14 amino acids. Between the trimmed V and J ends, which lost 3 bases and 9 bases, there was a span of 12 bases. In DNA, the CDR3 is TGTGCCAGCAGCTTCGGACAAGGGGCTTCACCCCTCCACTTT. Translated, it gives CASSFGQGASPLHF.

The gene calls are TRBV5-4 and TRBJ2-7; weak D call: TRBD2 (7 bases). Germline assignment: CDR1 SGHNT and CDR2 YYREEE (reference sequence). The germline V and J ends were trimmed by 2 bases and 3 bases, with 12 bases remaining between them. The length of the CDR3 is 14 residues. In nucleotides, the CDR3 is TGTGCCAGCAGCTTTGGGGGAGGGGGCTACGAGCAGTACTTC. Translated: CASSFGGGGYEQYF.

This chain links TRBV6-2 or TRBV6-3 with TRBJ2-3; TRBD2 is a possible D gene (5 bases). This CDR3 region has 14 residues. From germline, CDR1 is MNHEY and CDR2 SVGEGT. Between the trimmed V and J ends, which lost 3 bases and 5 bases, there was a span of 12 bases. DNA of the CDR3: TGTGCCAGCAGTTATGGCGGGTCGCTAGATACGCAGTATTTT. It encodes CASSYGGSLDTQYF.

This sequence joins TRBV9 and TRBJ2-7; D possibly uses TRBD1 or TRBD2 (5 bases each). The length of the CDR3 is 14 residues. The V gene's germline CDR1 is SGDLS and CDR2 YYNGEE. V lost 0 bases and J lost 3, with 10 bases in between. CDR3 in DNA: TGTGCCAGCAGCGTAGGGGACGGGAACTACGAGCAGTACTTC. Amino acid sequence: CASSVGDGNYEQYF.

This clonotype was seen a handful of times. The rearrangement uses TRBV7-2 and TRBJ2-3; D might be TRBD1 (6 bases). Germline-derived CDR1 and CDR2 are SGHTA and FQGNSA. The CDR3 sequence is 18 residues long. V lost 1 base and J lost 1, with 18 bases in between. CDR3 sequence reads: CASSLVVQGVRGTDTQYF. CDR3 sequence (DNA): TGTGCCAGCAGCTTAGTTGTACAGGGTGTGAGGGGCACAGATACGCAGTATTTT.

This clonotype was observed a handful of times. The genes are TRBV6-2 or TRBV6-3 and TRBJ2-5; D is uncertain. V lost 2 bases to trimming and J lost 5 bases, with 12 bases between them. Germline CDR1 MNHEY, CDR2 SVGEGT. This CDR3 is 14 amino acids long. The CDR3: CASSYQYLRETQYF. Here the CDR3 DNA reads TGTGCCAGCAGTTACCAATATCTGCGGGAGACCCAGTACTTC.

The chain couples TRBV4-1 to TRBJ1-2, with D possibly being TRBD1 (6 bases). V lost 1 base and J 6 bases, leaving 24 bases between the germline ends. CDR1 and CDR2 (germline): MGHRA, YSYEKL. The CDR3 is 18 residues long. CDR3 bases: TGCGCCAGCAGCCAAGGTGGGGGCCGGGGATCGATATTGGATGGCTACACCTTC. Translation: CASSQGGGRGSILDGYTF.

The chain links TRBV6-5 to TRBJ1-2; unclear D gene. The germline V gene has CDR1 MNHEY and CDR2 SVGAGI. The CDR3 is 13 amino acids. The ends were cut back, 2 bases at V and 0 bases at J, with 4 bases in the middle. DNA for the CDR3: TGTGCCAGCAGTTACACAGCTAACTATGGCTACACCTTC. It codes for CASSYTANYGYTF.

This clonotype has more than one count but fewer than ten. The gene calls are TRBV18 and TRBJ1-5; unclear D gene. Per germline, CDR1 KGHSH and CDR2 LQKENI. The CDR3 covers 14 residues. The V end lost 0 bases, the J end lost 2 bases, and 5 bases lay between the germline ends. The CDR3 region has the DNA TGTGCCAGCTCACCACCCGGGGGCAATCAGCCCCAGCATTTT. Its translation: CASSPPGGNQPQHF.

The rearrangement links TRBV6-1 to TRBJ2-7; TRBD1 matches at 7 bases. The CDR3 spans 15 residues. Germline V gives CDR1 MNHNS, CDR2 SASEGT. The junction had 10 bases not matched to a gene; V was cut back by 5 bases and J by 3 bases. The CDR3 sequence is CASSHDRDHFYEQYF. The CDR3 coding sequence is TGTGCCAGCAGTCACGACAGGGATCACTTCTACGAGCAGTACTTC.

The chain combines TRBV10-3 with TRBJ2-2; TRBD1 aligns across 8 bases. The germline gives CDR1 ENHRY, CDR2 SYGVKD. The junction had 1 base not matched to a gene; V was cut back by 4 bases and J by 3 bases. CDR3 length equals 14 residues. The CDR3 DNA reads TGTGCCATCAGTGCGACAGGGGACACCGGGGAGCTGTTTTTT. Its protein is CAISATGDTGELFF.

The gene calls are TRBV5-1 and TRBJ2-1, with TRBD2 matching over 10 bases. The germline V gene encodes CDR1 SGHRS and CDR2 YFSETQ. Unmatched junction bases numbered 12, after V lost 4 bases and J lost 5 bases. This CDR3 region has 17 residues. The CDR3 spells CASSTRLAGTLNNEQFF. The CDR3, as DNA: TGCGCCAGCAGCACGAGACTAGCGGGTACCCTGAACAATGAGCAGTTCTTC.

This clonotype was seen more than once but under ten times. This sequence joins TRBV27 and TRBJ2-2; 8 nucleotides match TRBD1. The CDR3 is made up of 15 amino acids. V lost 6 bases, J lost 0 bases, and 3 bases stayed unmatched. The germline V gene encodes CDR1 MNHEY and CDR2 SMNVEV (reference sequence). The CDR3 region is CASRLDRANTGELFF. For the CDR3, the DNA is TGTGCCAGCAGACTGGACAGGGCGAACACCGGGGAGCTGTTTTTT.

V is TRBV27 and J is TRBJ1-2; possible D gene TRBD1, 5 bases. V was cut by 5 bases and J by 4 bases, with 11 bases left in between. Per the germline V gene, CDR1 is MNHEY and CDR2 is SMNVEV (reference sequence). CDR3 size: 13 residues. CDR3 sequence (DNA): TGTGCCAGCAGTCTAATGGGGGGCTATGGCTACACCTTC. It encodes CASSLMGGYGYTF.

This clonotype was counted between two and nine times. The rearrangement links TRBV7-2 to TRBJ2-1; D unresolved. Trimming shortened V by 6 bases and J by 0 bases, and 6 bases separated the two germline ends. The CDR3 is 13 amino acids. CDR1 SGHTA and CDR2 FQGNSA come from the germline V gene. In DNA, the CDR3 is TGTGCCAGCAGTTCGGGCTCCTACAATGAGCAGTTCTTC. Protein: CASSSGSYNEQFF.

The V and J genes are TRBV6-1 and TRBJ1-2, with D unclear. CDR1 MNHNS and CDR2 SASEGT come from the germline V gene. V was cut by 6 bases and J by 1 base, with 9 bases left in between. The CDR3 has 13 residues. The CDR3 reads CASSKDGNYGYTF. CDR3 bases: TGTGCCAGCAGCAAAGACGGTAACTATGGCTACACCTTC.

The rearrangement joins TRBV28 to TRBJ2-7, with D perhaps TRBD1 or TRBD2 (5 bases each). CDR1 is MDHEN, CDR2 SYDVKM, per germline. The CDR3 totals 13 residues. Trimming removed 8 bases at V and 2 bases at J, with 13 bases between. In DNA, the CDR3 is TGTGCCAGCGGGACCAACTCCGCCTACGAGCAGTACTTC. Residues: CASGTNSAYEQYF.

The chain carries TRBV20-1 and TRBJ1-5; 7 nucleotides match TRBD1. The trim removed 3 bases at V and 5 bases at J, leaving 10 bases unmatched. Germline CDR1 DFQATT, CDR2 SNEGSKA (reference sequence). The length of the CDR3 is 15 residues. The CDR3 nucleotides read TGCAGTGCTAGTCCGTCGGGACAGATGGATCAGCCCCAGCATTTT. Translation: CSASPSGQMDQPQHF.